This T cell receptor beta chain was observed in a study of T cells in Graves' hyperthyroidism and ophthalmopathy. Amplified TCR beta CDR3 regions derived from RNA transcripts. TCR CDR3 regions were first amplified by RT-PCR with HTBI primers. TCRdb reprocessed the multiplex PCR reads with MiXCR, giving one entry per CDR3 protein. The sample records around 350,000 distinct CDR3 sequences, roughly 25% being singletons. The germline CDR1 and CDR2 sequences are SGDLS and YYNGEE. Trimming at V came to 3 bases and at J to 5 bases, leaving 6 bases not matched to a gene. The CDR3 is made up of 16 amino acids.

Source material: blood. This chain links TRBV9 with TRBJ2-3; 13 nucleotides match TRBD2. The sequence derives from a man between 50 and 59 years old with Graves' hyperthyroidism. This chain's CDR3 is CASSAGTSGMGDTQYF. For the CDR3, the DNA is TGTGCCAGCAGCGCCGGGACTAGCGGGATGGGAGATACGCAGTATTTT.